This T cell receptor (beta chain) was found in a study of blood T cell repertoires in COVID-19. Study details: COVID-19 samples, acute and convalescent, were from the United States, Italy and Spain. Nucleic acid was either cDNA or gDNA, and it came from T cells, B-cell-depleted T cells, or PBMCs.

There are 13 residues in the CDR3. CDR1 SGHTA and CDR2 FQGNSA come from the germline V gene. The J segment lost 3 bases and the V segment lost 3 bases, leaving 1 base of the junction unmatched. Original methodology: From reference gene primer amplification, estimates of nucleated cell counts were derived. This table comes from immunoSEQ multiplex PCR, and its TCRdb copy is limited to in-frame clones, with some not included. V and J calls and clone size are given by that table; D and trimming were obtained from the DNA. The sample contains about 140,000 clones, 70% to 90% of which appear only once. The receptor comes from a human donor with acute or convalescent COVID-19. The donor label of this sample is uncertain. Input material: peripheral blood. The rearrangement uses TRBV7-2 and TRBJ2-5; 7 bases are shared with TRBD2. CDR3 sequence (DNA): TGTGCCAGCAGCTTTGCGGGAGAAGAGACCCAGTACTTC. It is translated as CASSFAGEETQYF.